This is a list of T cell receptor beta chains from one sample in a study of early T cells in non-severe SARS-CoV-2 infection. TCRdb re-called the 5' RACE reads through MiXCR, storing one row per CDR3 protein. Here the sample spans roughly 55,000 distinct CDR3 sequences, approximately 6% being singletons. Material for sequencing was whole blood. These receptors all come from an adult who was a healthcare worker with PCR-confirmed SARS-CoV-2 infection or an uninfected control (not recorded which). CDR3s include the opening cysteine and the closing phenylalanine or tryptophan. Fields, in order: J gene, D gene, V gene, clone size, CDR3 DNA, CDR3 protein. A D gene is named only where the DNA matches it firmly. Clone sizes are given selectively: once, few, many, or a class where the clone is expanded.

TRBJ2-7,.,TRBV7-9,few,TGTGCCAGCAGCTTTGATCAGTCCGAGCAGTACTTC,CASSFDQSEQYF
TRBJ2-7,.,TRBV6-5,many,TGTGCCAGCAGTTACTCCGGTGGAGGGAGCTCCTACGAGCAGTACTTC,CASSYSGGGSSYEQYF
TRBJ1-6,TRBD1,TRBV30,.,TGTGCCTGGAGGGGACAGTATAATTCACCCCTCCACTTT,CAWRGQYNSPLHF
TRBJ2-7,TRBD1,TRBV20-1,.,TGCAGTCCCGGGACAGGGGTCTACGAGCAGTACTTC,CSPGTGVYEQYF
TRBJ2-7,.,TRBV11-2,.,TGTGCCAGCAGCCGCCCCCGGGGGCCTGCTTCTTACGAGCAGTACTTC,CASSRPRGPASYEQYF
TRBJ1-2,.,TRBV29-1,many,TGCAGCGTTGAAGATCACCAGGGAGCGAACACCTTC,CSVEDHQGANTF
TRBJ2-3,.,TRBV11-2,.,TGTGCCAACAGCTTAGAAGGGTTCACAGATACGCAGTATTTT,CANSLEGFTDTQYF
TRBJ2-1,TRBD1,TRBV6-1,few,TGTGCCAGCAGTTCCGGACAGGGGGAATACAATGAGCAGTTCTTC,CASSSGQGEYNEQFF
TRBJ2-5,.,TRBV12-3/TRBV12-4,.,TGTGCCAGCAGTCCCGGGACGCATGGGGGAGAGACCCAGTACTTC,CASSPGTHGGETQYF
TRBJ2-1,.,TRBV11-2,.,TGTGCCAGCAGCTTTGACGGACAGTACAATGAGCAGTTCTTC,CASSFDGQYNEQFF
TRBJ2-3,TRBD2,TRBV4-1,.,TGCGCCAGCAGCCAAGTTGCGGCTAGCGGGGGTGCGGATACGCAGTATTTT,CASSQVAASGGADTQYF
TRBJ2-7,TRBD2,TRBV6-1,.,TGTGCCAGCATGATTGGCGGGGGGGAGCAGTACTTC,CASMIGGGEQYF
TRBJ2-3,.,TRBV19,.,TGTGCCAGTAGTGCCGGACCCCGGCTAGACACAGATACGCAGTATTTT,CASSAGPRLDTDTQYF
TRBJ1-2,.,TRBV20-1,.,TGCAGTGCTAGAGATACTTTCGACGGGGCTTACTATGGCTACACCTTC,CSARDTFDGAYYGYTF
TRBJ2-2,.,TRBV10-2,few,TGCGCCAGCAGTGAGTGGGCAGGGAACACCGGGGAGCTGTTTTTT,CASSEWAGNTGELFF
TRBJ1-5,TRBD1,TRBV19,many,TGTGCCAGTAGTATCTCTTTACTATTGACAGGGGCTCAGCCCCAGCATTTT,CASSISLLLTGAQPQHF
TRBJ1-5,.,TRBV6-2/TRBV6-3,many,TGTGCCAGCAGTTACCTTTTTGGCGGGGCCGAGGGTCAGCCCCAGCATTTT,CASSYLFGGAEGQPQHF
TRBJ2-1,TRBD1,TRBV30,many,TGTGCCTGGAGTGTAGGCGGGACAGGGGGCGATGAGCAGTTCTTC,CAWSVGGTGGDEQFF
TRBJ2-1,.,TRBV30,few,TGTGCCTGGAGTGTACGGGGAGAGCAGTTCTTC,CAWSVRGEQFF
TRBJ2-5,TRBD2,TRBV2,many,TGTGCCAGCAGTGAAGAGGGACTAGCGGGGGGGGAGACCCAGTACTTC,CASSEEGLAGGETQYF
TRBJ1-1,.,TRBV2,.,TGTGCCAGCAGCCTACAGGGTGCGAGCACTGAAGCTTTCTTT,CASSLQGASTEAFF
TRBJ2-7,TRBD2,TRBV19,many,TGTGCCAGTAGTATAAGGGGAGGGTTTCTCGACGAGCAGTACTTC,CASSIRGGFLDEQYF
TRBJ2-2,.,TRBV18,.,TGTGCCAGCTCAGAAGTCCCAGTCGTCAGGACCGGGGAGCTGTTTTTT,CASSEVPVVRTGELFF
TRBJ2-5,TRBD2,TRBV10-2,many,TGCGCCAGCAGTGATCTAGCGGGGGGAGAGACCCAGTACTTC,CASSDLAGGETQYF
TRBJ2-3,.,TRBV12-3/TRBV12-4,.,TGTGCCAGCAGTTATTATGGCACGGATACGCAGTATTTT,CASSYYGTDTQYF
TRBJ2-5,.,TRBV5-1,many,TGCGCCAGCAGCTTGACCGGATCCCAAGAGACCCAGTACTTC,CASSLTGSQETQYF
TRBJ2-3,TRBD2,TRBV20-1,many,TGCAGTGCTAGAGTCCCTAGCGGCTATAATACGCAGTATTTT,CSARVPSGYNTQYF
TRBJ2-5,.,TRBV7-9,many,TGTGCCAGCAGCTGGGGTGAGACCCAGTACTTC,CASSWGETQYF
TRBJ2-1,.,TRBV7-2,.,TGTGCCAGCAGCTTCCAGGGAACCTACAATGAGCAGTTCTTC,CASSFQGTYNEQFF
TRBJ1-6,.,TRBV6-1,few,TGTGCCAGCAGTGAAATGGAGGGGCCCTATAATTCACCCCTCCACTTT,CASSEMEGPYNSPLHF
TRBJ1-5,.,TRBV18,many,TGTGCCAGCTCAACCTCTAGCAATCAGCCCCAGCATTTT,CASSTSSNQPQHF
TRBJ2-1,TRBD2,TRBV7-6,many,TGTGCCAGCAGCTTCCGCGGGAGTAACTCCTACAATGAGCAGTTCTTC,CASSFRGSNSYNEQFF
TRBJ2-7,.,TRBV20-1,many,TGCAGTGCTAGAGAGGAAGGGTTGTTCGACGAGCAGTACTTC,CSAREEGLFDEQYF